This passage covers 9 T cell receptor beta chains from one sample sequenced in a study of cytomegalovirus exposure and HLA in healthy donors. The PCR was carried out with 60 Vbeta primers and 13 Jbeta primers. Measured with immunoSEQ multiplex PCR; TCRdb has only the in-frame clones, and not every one. Recorded here are about 87,000 clones; the top ten clones represent approximately 15%. Material for sequencing was PBMCs. The receptors were gathered from a man aged 45 to 65 in good health and CMV-seropositive.

V usage is TRBV18 and J usage is TRBJ1-1; the match to TRBD1 covers 9 bases. The CDR3 has 15 residues. From germline, CDR1 is KGHSH and CDR2 LQKENI. J lost 5 bases, V lost 0 bases, and 4 bases had no gene match. The CDR3 DNA reads TGTGCCAGCTCACCACCGACAGGGGGACGGACTGAAGCTTTCTTT. It codes for CASSPPTGGRTEAFF.

The rearrangement uses TRBV19 and TRBJ1-3; D is uncertain. V was clipped by 4 bases and J by 0 bases, with 10 bases between them. The CDR3 runs 15 residues. Germline loops: CDR1 LNHDA, CDR2 SQIVND (reference sequence). CDR3 coding DNA: TGTGCCAGTAGTAATATTTTGGCCTCTGGAAACACCATATATTTT. Translated, it gives CASSNILASGNTIYF.

The chain carries TRBV7-2 and TRBJ1-5; D perhaps matches TRBD1 (5 bases). This CDR3 is 16 amino acids long. V lost 1 base and J lost 2, with 12 bases in between. In germline, CDR1 is SGHTA, CDR2 FQGNSA. CDR3 DNA: TGTGCCAGCAGCTTAGGTCCAGGGACTCGCAATCAGCCCCAGCATTTT. Translation: CASSLGPGTRNQPQHF.

The chain employs TRBV5-8 and TRBJ2-7, with D perhaps matching TRBD2 (7 bases). CDR3 length: 14 residues. The germline CDR1 and CDR2 sequences are SGHTS and YDEGEE. V shed 0 bases and J shed 2 bases, with 9 bases lying between them. The CDR3 nucleotides are TGTGCCAGCAGCTTGGGCGGGGGCACCTACGAGCAGTACTTC. It encodes CASSLGGGTYEQYF.

The chain carries TRBV29-1 and TRBJ2-1; TRBD2 might be the D (6 bases). CDR3 length equals 12 residues. Germline-derived CDR1 and CDR2 are SQVTM and ANQGSEA. V gave up 7 bases and J gave up 9 bases, with 16 bases separating them. This CDR3 reads CSAPEGLGEQFF. The CDR3 DNA is TGCAGCGCCCCGGAGGGCCTCGGTGAGCAGTTCTTC.

This chain connects TRBV30 to TRBJ1-2, with D possibly being TRBD1 (6 bases). This CDR3 has 12 residues. With 5 bases removed from V and 0 bases from J, the gap between germline ends came to 7 bases. The germline CDR1 and CDR2 sequences are GTSNPN and SVGIG (reference sequence). CDR3: CAWWTANYGYTF. The CDR3 DNA follows: TGTGCCTGGTGGACAGCTAACTATGGCTACACCTTC. Based on the CDR3 plus reference TRBV30 and TRBJ1-2, the full variable domain is SQTIHQWPATLVQPVGSPLSLECTVEGTSNPNLYWYRQAAGRGLQLLFYSVGIGQISSEVPQNLSASRPQDRQFILSSKKLLLSDSGFYLCAWWTANYGYTFGSGTRLTVV.

V and J are TRBV4-2 and TRBJ2-1, with a weak D call TRBD1 (6 bases). There are 12 residues in the CDR3. The germline CDR1 and CDR2 sequences are LGHNA and YNFKEQ. Trimming pared 4 bases from V and 7 bases from J, leaving 8 bases between. The CDR3 nucleotides read TGTGCCAGCAGCCCCACAGGGAATGAGCAGTTCTTC. It yields the protein CASSPTGNEQFF.

The rearrangement joins TRBV5-1 to TRBJ2-5, with D tentatively TRBD1 (7 bases). V gave up 4 bases and J gave up 4 bases, with 17 bases separating them. The germline V gene has CDR1 SGHRS and CDR2 YFSETQ. CDR3 length: 15 amino acids. The CDR3, as DNA: TGCGCCAGCAGCGCGGGACAGCAGGCTGGAGAGACCCAGTACTTC. Protein: CASSAGQQAGETQYF.

The J gene is TRBJ2-1, the V gene TRBV29-1; 7 nucleotides align to TRBD2. CDR1 and CDR2 (germline): SQVTM, ANQGSEA. Trimming removed 8 bases from V and 10 bases from J; junction bases left unmatched: 8. This CDR3 contains 11 residues. CDR3 region: CSFGEGREQFF. The CDR3 nucleotides are TGCAGCTTTGGGGAGGGACGCGAGCAGTTCTTC.